The 12 T cell receptor beta chains below all came from one sample that was sequenced in a study of patients and donors after allogeneic stem cell transplantation. TCRdb independently ran MiXCR on the RT-PCR reads; one entry per CDR3 protein. The sample includes over 10,000 distinct CDR3 sequences, under 30% of them seen just once. Input material: blood, either unsorted or a sorted T cell fraction (not recorded which). The receptors shown here come from a human donor who was either an allogeneic HSCT recipient or a stem cell or donor lymphocyte infusion donor (not recorded which). It is not recorded whose cells these are; they may come from a transplant donor.

The chain combines TRBV4-3 with TRBJ2-7, with unresolved D. V was shortened by 4 bases and J by 3 bases, with 13 bases between the two germline ends. Germline-derived CDR1 and CDR2 are LGHNA and YSLEER. This CDR3 contains 14 residues. The CDR3 region is CASSRSAGHYEQYF. CDR3 bases: TGCGCCAGCAGCCGCTCGGCAGGCCACTACGAGCAGTACTTC.

The J gene is TRBJ1-6, the V gene TRBV9; 7 nucleotides match TRBD1. Per germline, CDR1 SGDLS and CDR2 YYNGEE. This CDR3 has 14 amino acids. Trimming cost V 3 bases and J 6 bases; bases outside gene matches: 3. CDR3 nucleotide sequence: TGTGCCAGCAGCGCGACAGGGATTAATTCACCCCTCCACTTT. It specifies CASSATGINSPLHF.

In this sample, this clonotype turned up many times. This rearrangement joins TRBV27 to TRBJ1-6, with D possibly being TRBD1 (6 bases). The V end was cut by 2 bases, the J end by 0 bases, with 20 bases between. The CDR3 is made up of 20 amino acids. Germline V gene data show CDR1 as MNHEY and CDR2 as SMNVEV (reference sequence). CDR3 nucleotides: TGTGCCAGCAGTTTAGAGCCTCCGGACAGCTCAACCTCCTATAATTCACCCCTCCACTTT. It is translated as CASSLEPPDSSTSYNSPLHF.

This clonotype was observed a few times. V is TRBV29-1 and J is TRBJ1-2; 7 bases map to TRBD1. With V trimmed by 6 bases and J by 2 bases, 6 bases remained unmatched. CDR3 length: 13 amino acids. Germline-derived CDR1 and CDR2 are SQVTM and ANQGSEA. The CDR3 bases are TGCAGCGTCTCGGGACAGTTAAACTATGGCTACACCTTC. This translates into CSVSGQLNYGYTF.

The chain uses TRBV12-3 or TRBV12-4 and TRBJ2-4; perhaps TRBD1 as D (6 bases). V was pared by 3 bases and J by 8 bases, with 17 bases between. The CDR3 sequence is 15 residues long. The CDR3: CASSFSQGLRDIQYF. The CDR3, as DNA: TGTGCCAGCAGTTTCTCCCAGGGGCTTAGGGACATTCAGTACTTC.

This clonotype was counted a few times. The CDR3 region has the DNA TGCGCCAGCAGCCAACAGGACAGCCGAAATTCACCCCTCCACTTT. Residues: CASSQQDSRNSPLHF. The V gene is TRBV4-1, the J gene TRBJ1-6; TRBD1 is a possible D gene (6 bases). Germline V gene lookup returns CDR1 MGHRA and CDR2 YSYEKL. V lost 2 bases to trimming and J lost 7 bases, with 12 bases between them. This CDR3 has 15 amino acids.

This clonotype was counted at least ten times. The rearrangement joins TRBV5-1 to TRBJ1-1; D is unresolved. V lost 3 bases and J 1 base, leaving 4 bases between the germline ends. Germline CDR1 reads SGHRS; CDR2 reads YFSETQ. The CDR3 is 12 amino acids. The CDR3 loop is CASSSRNTEAFF. The CDR3 DNA reads as TGCGCCAGCAGCTCCCGGAACACTGAAGCTTTCTTT.

This chain joins TRBV18 and TRBJ1-2; unclear D gene. Germline-derived CDR1 and CDR2 are KGHSH and LQKENI. The CDR3 contains 13 residues. V lost 1 base and J lost 0, with 3 bases in between. Here the CDR3 DNA reads TGTGCCAGCTCACCACAGGCTAACTATGGCTACACCTTC. It is translated as CASSPQANYGYTF.

V usage is TRBV6-5 and J usage is TRBJ2-3, with no clear D. Germline V CDR1 and CDR2: MNHEY, SVGAGI. The germline V and J ends were trimmed by 2 bases and 1 base, with 7 bases remaining between them. The CDR3 is 14 residues long. CDR3 sequence (DNA): TGTGCCAGCAGTTACACCCGGGGCACAGATACGCAGTATTTT. Its translation: CASSYTRGTDTQYF.

This clonotype occurred a few times. V usage is TRBV6-6 and J usage is TRBJ1-1; D not resolved. Germline V CDR1 and CDR2: MNHNY, SVGAGI (reference sequence). Deletions cut 1 base from V and 3 bases from J, with 9 bases between. The CDR3 is 14 residues long. The CDR3 bases are TGTGCCAGCAGTTACTTTTTTGGGGACACTGAAGCTTTCTTT. This translates into CASSYFFGDTEAFF.

This clonotype has just a few counts. The gene calls are TRBV10-2 and TRBJ1-1; D is uncertain. CDR1 and CDR2 (germline): WSHSY, SAAADI. Trimming pared 1 base from V and 3 bases from J, leaving 3 bases between. The CDR3 runs to 12 residues. CDR3 bases: TGCGCCAGCAGTGAGTGGGACACTGAAGCTTTCTTT. This translates into CASSEWDTEAFF.

This chain uses TRBV12-3 or TRBV12-4 with TRBJ1-6; 11 bases map to TRBD1. The V gene end was trimmed by 1 base and the J gene end by 10 bases; junction bases not matched to a gene: 3. This CDR3 has 15 amino acids. Written as DNA, the CDR3 is TGTGCCAGCAGTTTAGTGGGACAGGGGGGATCACCCCTCCACTTT. It is translated as CASSLVGQGGSPLHF.